The clone carrying this TCR beta chain was counted only a few times. This record comes from a study of control samples from healthy donors and cancer patients. Profiled with immunoSEQ multiplex PCR; TCRdb holds only in-frame clones, not every one. This sample yields over 200,000 clones, of which almost 85% are seen a single time; 13% belongs to the top ten. The germline V gene encodes CDR1 MGHRA and CDR2 YSYEKL. This CDR3 has 14 amino acids. Trimming took off 2 bases at V and 1 base at J, with 5 bases between the two ends. The V call is TRBV4-1, the J call TRBJ2-2; no clear D gene. Specimen: PBMCs. This clonotype originated in a woman aged 55-75 years with lung cancer. CDR3 in DNA: TGCGCCAGCAGCCAAAATCTGAACACCGGGGAGCTGTTTTTT. This encodes CASSQNLNTGELFF.